One and the same sample provided the 4 T cell receptor beta chains below, sequenced in a study of shared clonotypes between healthy human individuals. CD8 cells classed as naive were CD45RO-negative and positively selected for CCR7, excluding terminally differentiated effector memory CD45RA+ cells. The data were produced by immunoSEQ multiplex PCR, yet TCRdb's version contains in-frame clones alone and is incomplete. Here the sample spans about 2 million clones, approximately 94% being singletons. Sequencing used naive CD8+ T cells sorted from blood. These receptors were collected from a man aged 18 to 29 in good health.

The V and J genes are TRBV7-8 and TRBJ2-1; D is ambiguous. The CDR3 totals 13 residues. The V and J ends lost 5 bases and 8 bases respectively, with 13 bases between them. Per germline, CDR1 SGHVS and CDR2 FQNEAQ. The CDR3 reads CASSRPPEDEQFF. CDR3 bases: TGTGCCAGCAGCCGACCCCCCGAGGATGAGCAGTTCTTC.

V and J are TRBV10-1 and TRBJ2-7, with D perhaps TRBD1 (6 bases). Trimming stripped 8 bases from V and 5 bases from J, with 19 bases between. Germline V CDR1 and CDR2: WNHNN, SYGVQD (reference sequence). CDR3 length: 14 residues. The CDR3 here is CASSPDRTSDEQYF. The CDR3 region has the DNA TGCGCCAGCTCCCCCGACAGGACCTCTGACGAGCAGTACTTC.

V gene TRBV5-8 combines with J gene TRBJ2-7; 11 nucleotides align to TRBD2. CDR1 is SGHTS and CDR2 is YDEGEE in the germline V gene. V lost 3 bases to trimming and J lost 1 base; unmatched junction nucleotides: 6. This CDR3 spans 16 amino acids. DNA of the CDR3: TGTGCCAGCAGCTCCACCGGGACTAGCGGTTCCTACGAGCAGTACTTC. Its translation is CASSSTGTSGSYEQYF.

The chain employs TRBV7-9 and TRBJ2-3, with 11 bases that match TRBD2. Trimming cost V 2 bases and J 0 bases; bases outside gene matches: 4. Germline-derived CDR1 and CDR2 are SEHNR and FQNEAQ (reference sequence). The CDR3 spans 17 residues. Here the CDR3 reads CASSLLGTSGSTDTQYF. The CDR3, as DNA: TGTGCCAGCAGCTTATTAGGGACTAGCGGTAGCACAGATACGCAGTATTTT. The complete variable domain, with remaining parts taken from reference TRBV7-9 and TRBJ2-3, reads DTGVSQNPRHKITKRGQNVTFRCDPISEHNRLYWYRQTLGQGPEFLTYFQNEAQLEKSRLLSDRFSAERPKGSFSTLEIQRTEQGDSAMYLCASSLLGTSGSTDTQYFGPGTRLTVL.